The following is a TCR beta chain sequence with its context. Its antigen is unknown. The sample belongs to a study of blood T cells in healthy people across ages. The germline gives CDR1 MDHEN, CDR2 SYDVKM. This CDR3 is 13 amino acids long. Sample donors were healthy Caucasian individuals that came from Russia, aged roughly 6 to 90. General observations from the study: Aged donors had fewer naive CD4+ cells and lower diversity than long-lived donors. A strong correlation between TCR beta diversity and naive T cell percentage was seen.

A J-beta primer mix and a sample-barcoded 5' primer were used in a second PCR of about 7 to 12 cycles. Individual samples furnished no less than 3 million CDR3-containing paired-end reads apiece. TCRdb called the 5' RACE reads again in MiXCR, with one record for every CDR3 protein. Among some 920,000 distinct CDR3 sequences, about 53% were seen once, and the ten largest hold roughly a fifth. The origin of this receptor is a woman aged 60-75 years in good health. This chain uses TRBV28 with TRBJ2-5; 9 positions match TRBD2. The DNA end is a closer match to TRBJ2-7, so the J assignment may be wrong. Sequenced sample: blood. This CDR3 is CASMRLAVYEQYF. The DNA for the CDR3 is TGTGCCAGCATGAGACTAGCGGTATACGAGCAGTACTTC.